This TCR beta chain originates from a study of cytotoxic CD8 clonotypes in ibrutinib-treated CLL. The repertoire was sequenced with immunoSEQ multiplex PCR; TCRdb's copy has only in-frame clones and lacks some. The sample carries around 40,000 clones, 71% recorded once. Germline assignment: CDR1 MNHEY and CDR2 SMNVEV (reference sequence). CDR3 length: 13 residues. V lost 6 bases to trimming and J lost 0 bases, with 9 bases between them. The rearrangement uses TRBV27 and TRBJ2-7; D gene ambiguous. Sequencing was performed on PBMCs, taken at disease progression, from a patient treated with ibrutinib. The TCR sequence derives from a human donor with chronic lymphocytic leukemia. The CDR3 protein is CASSIYSSYEQYF. DNA of the CDR3: TGTGCCAGCAGCATTTACAGCTCCTACGAGCAGTACTTC.